This T cell receptor beta chain came from a study of OX40 agonist ivuxolimab in advanced cancers. Study context: Those enrolled were around 87% male, with a mean age of roughly 60 years and ages from about 20 to 85.

The CDR3 is made up of 13 amino acids. Germline V gene lookup returns CDR1 SEHNR and CDR2 FQNEAQ (reference sequence). Trimming took 5 bases from V and 1 from J, leaving 8 bases between them. Only in-frame clones appear in the TCRdb table, and some are missing; sequencing was by immunoSEQ multiplex PCR. The sample records approximately 50,000 clones, approximately 91% being singletons. This clone has only one observation. Its antigen is still unknown. Overall study findings and caveats: CD4+ and CD8+ T cells in blood underwent clonal expansion by week 6 at 0.1 to 3.0 mg/kg.

This clonotype was sampled from an adult with an advanced solid tumor such as melanoma, head and neck, liver or kidney cancer. The rearrangement links TRBV7-9 to TRBJ2-5; D is unclear. The specimen was CD4+ or CD8+ T cells sorted from blood, collected in a trial of the OX40 agonist ivuxolimab. CDR3 amino acids: CASSPHRQETQYF. The CDR3 nucleotides read TGTGCCAGCAGCCCCCATCGCCAAGAGACCCAGTACTTC.